The clone carrying this T cell receptor (beta chain) was recorded many times. The record originates from a study of T cells in Graves' hyperthyroidism and ophthalmopathy. Amplification of TCR beta CDR3 regions was performed using RNA transcripts as template. Researchers ran a first-round RT-PCR on the TCR CDR3 using the HTBI primer set. Each CDR3 protein is one row after TCRdb ran MiXCR on the multiplex PCR reads. The repertoire holds some 700,000 distinct CDR3 sequences, with 17% as singletons. Germline CDR1 MDHEN, CDR2 SYDVKM. CDR3 length: 15 amino acids. With 5 bases removed from V and 4 bases from J, the gap between germline ends came to 18 bases.

The chain is built from TRBV28 and TRBJ2-7; D is perhaps TRBD1 (6 bases). The source material was blood. The sequence was obtained from a man aged 50-59 years with Graves' hyperthyroidism. CDR3 amino acids: CASSKPGHNRYEQYF. The CDR3 DNA sequence: TGTGCCAGCAGTAAACCGGGACACAACCGTTACGAGCAGTACTTC.